A single sample gave rise to the 11 T cell receptor beta chains below, sequenced in a study of T-cell reconstitution after alpha-beta-depleted transplantation in children. A TCRbeta library incorporating unique molecular identifiers was prepared. TCRdb analysed the PCR reads with MiXCR anew, one entry per CDR3 protein. The sample lists over 150,000 distinct CDR3 sequences, roughly 15% occurring once. Here the sequenced sample was PBMCs from the stem cell graft donor, taken from the stem cell graft. The origin of the receptors is a human donor who donated a stem cell graft to a child with acute lymphoblastic leukemia.

Many counts were recorded for this clonotype. The V gene is TRBV6-2 or TRBV6-3, the J gene TRBJ2-5; D is ambiguous. CDR3 length: 15 residues. Trimming left V 1 base short and J 7 bases short, with 16 bases between. Per germline, CDR1 MNHEY and CDR2 SVGEGT. The CDR3 DNA reads TGTGCCAGCAGTTACTTACCGACCCTGATCGGGACCCAGTACTTC. Translating gives CASSYLPTLIGTQYF.

In this sample, this clonotype turned up many times. V is TRBV5-1 and J is TRBJ2-7, with a tentative D call TRBD1 (6 bases). Germline V gives CDR1 SGHRS, CDR2 YFSETQ. The CDR3 has 14 amino acids. V was shortened by 0 bases and J by 5 bases, with 12 bases between the two germline ends. Here the CDR3 DNA reads TGCGCCAGCAGCTTGGAAGGGGGTAGAAACGAGCAGTACTTC. The encoded protein is CASSLEGGRNEQYF.

At least ten counts were recorded for this clonotype. The V gene is TRBV12-3 or TRBV12-4, the J gene TRBJ1-5; D ambiguous. The V and J ends lost 3 bases and 5 bases respectively, with 8 bases between them. The CDR3 consists of 13 residues. DNA of the CDR3: TGTGCCAGCAGTTTCTCGAGGTATCAGCCCCAGCATTTT. Protein sequence: CASSFSRYQPQHF.

The rearrangement links TRBV28 to TRBJ1-1; D gene uncertain. This CDR3 has 14 amino acids. The germline V gene has CDR1 MDHEN and CDR2 SYDVKM. Between the trimmed V and J ends, which lost 1 base and 5 bases, there was a span of 11 bases. The CDR3 loop reads CASSLLARRTEAFF. The CDR3 coding sequence is TGTGCCAGCAGTTTATTAGCCCGGCGAACTGAAGCTTTCTTT.

This rearrangement joins TRBV5-1 to TRBJ2-2; 8 bases are a match to TRBD1. CDR1 and CDR2 (germline): SGHRS, YFSETQ. CDR3 length: 18 amino acids. V shed 4 bases, J shed 5 bases, and the junction held 16 bases outside the gene matches. CDR3: CASSRKPPGGAGTGELFF. CDR3 DNA sequence: TGCGCCAGCAGCCGTAAACCACCAGGGGGCGCGGGAACCGGGGAGCTGTTTTTT.

This clonotype was recorded many times. The chain is built from TRBV20-1 and TRBJ2-3; TRBD2 matches 10 bases. The V gene end was trimmed by 6 bases and the J gene end by 1 base; junction bases not matched to a gene: 4. The germline gives CDR1 DFQATT, CDR2 SNEGSKA (reference sequence). The CDR3 runs to 14 residues. The DNA for the CDR3 is TGCAGTGCAATAGGGACTAGCGGCACAGATACGCAGTATTTT. This codes for CSAIGTSGTDTQYF.

The sample holds many counts of this clonotype. V usage is TRBV7-8 and J usage is TRBJ2-3; the D is unclear. The CDR3 contains 13 residues. Germline V lookup: CDR1 SGHVS, CDR2 FQNEAQ. V gave up 6 bases and J gave up 2 bases, with 9 bases separating them. CDR3 sequence: CASRGIVTDTQYF. The CDR3 nucleotides read TGTGCCAGCAGAGGGATTGTCACAGATACGCAGTATTTT.

This clonotype was counted at least ten times. The J gene is TRBJ2-5, the V gene TRBV7-9, with a weak D call TRBD2 (6 bases). Germline values: CDR1 SEHNR, CDR2 FQNEAQ (reference sequence). The CDR3 loop spans 12 amino acids. Trimming shortened V by 5 bases and J by 9 bases, and 13 bases separated the two germline ends. The CDR3 sequence: CASSRGSEAQYF. CDR3 bases: TGTGCCAGCAGCCGGGGGTCGGAGGCCCAGTACTTC. Based on the CDR3 plus reference TRBV7-9 and TRBJ2-5, the full variable domain is DTGVSQNPRHKITKRGQNVTFRCDPISEHNRLYWYRQTLGQGPEFLTYFQNEAQLEKSRLLSDRFSAERPKGSFSTLEIQRTEQGDSAMYLCASSRGSEAQYFGPGTRLLVL.

J is TRBJ2-6 and V is TRBV10-3, with TRBD2 identical over 12 bases. Germline CDR1 ENHRY, CDR2 SYGVKD. The CDR3 extends over 19 amino acids. V lost 8 bases to trimming and J lost 2 bases; unmatched junction nucleotides: 13. The CDR3 region is CAISSGLAGSVAGANVLTF. The CDR3 DNA sequence: TGTGCCATCTCTAGCGGACTAGCGGGATCTGTGGCTGGGGCCAACGTCCTGACTTTC.

This clonotype was seen many times. The CDR3 DNA reads as TGCGCCAGCACTCCGGGGGCGGGGGGGACTGAAGCTTTCTTT. Amino acids: CASTPGAGGTEAFF. The V and J genes are TRBV5-1 and TRBJ1-1; possible D gene TRBD1, 6 bases. The V end was cut by 6 bases, the J end by 5 bases, with 17 bases between. There are 14 residues in the CDR3. Germline V gene lookup returns CDR1 SGHRS and CDR2 YFSETQ.

In its sample, this clonotype was seen many times. Written as DNA, the CDR3 is TGTGCCAGCAGCTTGGGTTCGGCAGATACGCAGTATTTT. Translated: CASSLGSADTQYF. The rearrangement uses TRBV5-5 and TRBJ2-3, with D uncertain. The CDR3 has 13 residues. Trimming pared 0 bases from V and 4 bases from J, leaving 6 bases between. CDR1 and CDR2 (germline): SGHKS, YYEKEE (reference sequence).